The rows below give T cell receptor beta chains drawn from one sample of a study of control samples from healthy donors and cancer patients. Data came from immunoSEQ multiplex PCR; TCRdb stores just in-frame clones and leaves some out. This sample has 70,000 or so clones, with roughly 82% found just once. Specimen: blood. The receptors were gathered from a man aged 50 or older in good health. Both conserved end residues are part of each CDR3. Fields, in order: J gene, clone size, D gene, V gene, CDR3 protein. A D gene is named only where the DNA matches it firmly. Size values are once, few and many counts, or a class for expanded clones, and some rows have none.

>TRBJ2-1|-|TRBD2|TRBV11-3
CASSFVGGREQFF
>TRBJ1-1|-|-|TRBV7-9
CASSGDMNTEAFF
>TRBJ2-7|-|-|TRBV29-1
CSVGDKGDYEQYF
>TRBJ2-3|-|TRBD2|TRBV24-1
CATSGLAGGPRDTQYF
>TRBJ2-2|few|-|TRBV30
CAWSVQVGELFF
>TRBJ2-2|-|-|TRBV30
CAWSLGAGELFF
>TRBJ2-3|-|-|TRBV7-9
CASSFQGSDTQYF
>TRBJ2-7|-|-|TRBV3-1/TRBV3-2
CASSHLRGAEQYF
>TRBJ2-5|-|-|TRBV4-2
CASSPGTPSQETQYF
>TRBJ1-5|-|-|TRBV6-5
CASGPPRPQHF
>TRBJ2-3|-|TRBD1|TRBV12-5
CASGSGQGNTDTQYF
>TRBJ2-3|-|-|TRBV21-1
CASSKGSGSWDTDTQYF
>TRBJ1-2|few|TRBD1|TRBV11-3
CASSQDRDYGYTF
>TRBJ2-7|-|TRBD2|TRBV4-3
CASSQDITSGNYEQYF
>TRBJ2-2|many|-|TRBV18
CASSPQLHNTGELFF
>TRBJ2-7|few|-|TRBV11-2
CASSYSGSSYEQYF
>TRBJ1-2|few|-|TRBV7-2
CASSLGTLYGYTF
>TRBJ2-2|-|TRBD2|TRBV6-4
CASSALAGATGELFF
>TRBJ1-4|-|TRBD1|TRBV2
CASSYRGLNEKLFF
>TRBJ1-5|-|-|TRBV2
CASRGGYRPYQPQHF
>TRBJ2-6|once|-|TRBV9
CASSVAWDPSPGANVLTF
>TRBJ1-1|-|-|TRBV18
CASSPRTQRQGGGTEAFF
>TRBJ2-3|-|TRBD2|TRBV7-9
CASSLPASGRITDTQYF